Below are 15 T cell receptor beta chains sequenced from a single sample in a study of blood T cells in healthy people across ages. The authors ran a second PCR of about 7 to 11 cycles using a sample-barcoded 5' primer and a J-beta primer mix. Each CDR3 protein gets one entry after TCRdb re-called the 5' RACE reads with MiXCR. The sample includes around 800,000 distinct CDR3 sequences, roughly 24% of them seen just once. This same sample was also part of a study on T cells of mothers and their children.

The sample was blood. The receptors were gathered from a boy younger than 18 in good health.

This clonotype showed up just a few times. The chain combines TRBV9 with TRBJ1-1; a possible D gene is TRBD1 (5 bases). Trimming removed 0 bases at V and 7 bases at J, with 16 bases between. CDR3 length equals 15 residues. Germline lookup yields CDR1 SGDLS and CDR2 YYNGEE. As DNA, the CDR3 is TGTGCCAGCAGCGTAGCTGGTTCGGGGGAATTTGAAGCTTTCTTT. Protein: CASSVAGSGEFEAFF.

The sample holds a few counts of this clonotype. This chain uses TRBV14 with TRBJ2-1; no definite D call. Trimming shortened V by 4 bases and J by 10 bases, and 14 bases separated the two germline ends. The CDR3 loop spans 13 amino acids. The V gene's germline CDR1 is SGHDN and CDR2 FVKESK. The CDR3 here is CASSPWPLGEQFF. The CDR3 nucleotides are TGTGCCAGCAGCCCCTGGCCTCTTGGGGAGCAGTTCTTC.

This clonotype came up a few times. The genes are TRBV4-1 and TRBJ2-3; TRBD2 is a possible D gene (5 bases). V was pared by 4 bases and J by 0 bases, with 14 bases between. Germline V lookup: CDR1 MGHRA, CDR2 YSYEKL. The CDR3 has 16 residues. The CDR3: CASSPPGGPSTDTQYF. The CDR3 DNA reads as TGCGCCAGCAGCCCTCCCGGAGGACCGAGCACAGATACGCAGTATTTT.

V usage is TRBV30 and J usage is TRBJ1-1; the D gene is possibly TRBD1 (5 bases). CDR1 and CDR2 (germline): GTSNPN, SVGIG (reference sequence). Between the trimmed V and J ends, which lost 5 bases and 4 bases, there was a span of 5 bases. The CDR3 loop spans 10 amino acids. The CDR3 sequence: CAWGGTEAFF. The DNA of the CDR3 is TGTGCCTGGGGGGGCACTGAAGCTTTCTTT.

The gene calls are TRBV18 and TRBJ1-6, with a possible D match to TRBD1 (6 bases). This CDR3 comprises 15 residues. Between the trimmed V and J ends, which lost 6 bases and 5 bases, there was a span of 14 bases. Germline lookup yields CDR1 KGHSH and CDR2 LQKENI. CDR3 sequence: CASSGQPSNNSPLHF. As DNA, the CDR3 is TGTGCCAGCTCCGGACAGCCGTCAAATAATTCACCCCTCCACTTT. The entire variable domain, with the rest obtained from reference TRBV18 and TRBJ1-6, is as follows: NAGVMQNPRHLVRRRGQEARLRCSPMKGHSHVYWYRQLPEEGLKFMVYLQKENIIDESGMPKERFSAEFPKEGPSILRIQQVVRGDSAAYFCASSGQPSNNSPLHFGNGTRLTVT.

This clonotype came up a few times. CDR3 residues: CASSDGLGSYNEQFF. The CDR3 nucleotides read TGTGCCAGCAGCGATGGACTGGGCAGCTACAATGAGCAGTTCTTC. This sequence joins TRBV11-2 and TRBJ2-1; the D gene is possibly TRBD2 (5 bases). Germline CDR1 reads SGHAT; CDR2 reads FQNNGV. The V end was cut by 5 bases, the J end by 3 bases, with 14 bases between. The CDR3 has 15 residues.

The genes are TRBV9 and TRBJ2-5; TRBD2 matches at 10 bases. Trimming took 1 base from V and 5 from J; bases not matched to a gene: 8. CDR3 length: 16 residues. Germline CDR1 reads SGDLS; CDR2 reads YYNGEE. CDR3 protein: CASSVMPSGGGETQYF. In nucleotides, the CDR3 is TGTGCCAGCAGCGTAATGCCTAGCGGGGGTGGGGAGACCCAGTACTTC.

CDR3: CASSLGQGKAASGYTF. The CDR3 nucleotides read TGCGCCAGCAGCTTGGGACAGGGGAAGGCGGCTAGTGGCTACACCTTC. The V call is TRBV5-1, the J call TRBJ1-2; 8 nucleotides match TRBD1. Germline CDR1 reads SGHRS; CDR2 reads YFSETQ. The CDR3 sequence is 16 residues long. The V segment lost 0 bases and the J segment 7 bases; nucleotides outside the gene matches: 11.

The chain carries TRBV5-1 and TRBJ2-2; unclear D gene. In germline, CDR1 is SGHRS, CDR2 YFSETQ. The CDR3 is 17 residues long. Trimming stripped 0 bases from V and 3 bases from J, with 15 bases between. CDR3 amino acids: CASSLGSGIDDTGELFF. CDR3 coding DNA: TGCGCCAGCAGCTTGGGGTCCGGCATCGATGACACCGGGGAGCTGTTTTTT.

The CDR3 region is CSASWSRSSGKLFF. The CDR3 region has the DNA TGCAGTGCTAGTTGGAGCAGGTCCTCGGGAAAACTGTTTTTT. The rearrangement uses TRBV20-1 and TRBJ1-4; no definite D call. The germline V and J ends were trimmed by 3 bases and 10 bases, with 18 bases remaining between them. Germline CDR1 is DFQATT and CDR2 is SNEGSKA (reference sequence). The CDR3 consists of 14 residues.

This clonotype was observed a handful of times. This chain links TRBV5-6 with TRBJ1-1; TRBD1 might be the D (6 bases). V was shortened by 0 bases and J by 1 base, with 10 bases between the two germline ends. The CDR3 runs to 15 residues. CDR1 and CDR2 from the germline V gene are SGHDT and YYEEEE. In nucleotides, the CDR3 is TGTGCCAGCAGCTTGGGGGGCAGGGGGAACACTGAAGCTTTCTTT. Protein product: CASSLGGRGNTEAFF.

The chain recombines TRBV24-1 with TRBJ1-2, with D uncertain. Trimming shortened V by 4 bases and J by 2 bases, and 13 bases separated the two germline ends. The germline CDR1 and CDR2 sequences are KGHDR and SFDVKD. CDR3 length: 15 residues. The CDR3 coding sequence is TGTGCCACCAGTGACTCCCGTGGCCACAACTATGGCTACACCTTC. It codes for CATSDSRGHNYGYTF.

A word on this clonotype: An end of the junction does not agree with germline; a read error may underlie this. The chain couples TRBV27 to TRBJ2-5; 10 nucleotides match TRBD2. Germline CDR1 and CDR2: MNHEY and SMNVEV (reference sequence). The CDR3 is 15 amino acids. CDR3 nucleotides: TGTGCAAGCACCTCAGCGGGAGGGGGAAACAATGAGCGGTTCTTC. As protein: CASTSAGGGNNERFF.

This clonotype has just a few counts. The chain is built from TRBV7-9 and TRBJ2-2; a possible D gene is TRBD1 (5 bases). CDR1 and CDR2 from the germline V gene are SEHNR and FQNEAQ (reference sequence). This CDR3 comprises 15 residues. V was clipped by 5 bases and J by 3 bases, with 13 bases between them. In DNA, the CDR3 is TGTGCCAGCAGCCGTGACAGAGTCGACACCGGGGAGCTGTTTTTT. This translates into CASSRDRVDTGELFF. Combining the CDR3 with reference TRBV7-9 and TRBJ2-2 gives the whole variable domain DTGVSQNPRHKITKRGQNVTFRCDPISEHNRLYWYRQTLGQGPEFLTYFQNEAQLEKSRLLSDRFSAERPKGSFSTLEIQRTEQGDSAMYLCASSRDRVDTGELFFGEGSRLTVL.

The rearrangement joins TRBV13 to TRBJ2-3; 10 bases are shared with TRBD2. This CDR3 region has 18 residues. The V gene end was trimmed by 0 bases and the J gene end by 0 bases; junction bases not matched to a gene: 6. Germline assignment: CDR1 PRHDT and CDR2 FYEKMQ (reference sequence). The CDR3 coding sequence is TGTGCCAGCAGCTTAGGGCTAGCGGGGGACCCTAGCACAGATACGCAGTATTTT. Amino acid sequence: CASSLGLAGDPSTDTQYF.